These 14 T cell receptor beta chains were sequenced from one sample in a study of beta chain features in type 1 diabetes. General study results and limits: Moderately but significantly shorter TCRB CDR3s were found in Type 1 diabetes patients in all four CD4+ subsets.

Isolated RNA was reverse transcribed in full, so expressed TCRB transcripts were sequenced. Assay: immunoSEQ multiplex PCR; the TCRdb copy retains only in-frame clones and omits some. The sample contains 600,000 to 700,000 clones, 9.5% to 15% of which appear only once. Antigen specificity for these receptors is unknown. What was sequenced was naive CD4+ T cells from blood. The source of these receptors is a man aged 25 to 40 with type 1 diabetes.

The table lists this clone with a few counts. This CDR3 reads CASSERSEGDKLFF. Here the CDR3 DNA reads TGTGCCAGCAGTGAACGGTCGGAAGGGGATAAACTGTTTTTT. This chain joins TRBV25-1 and TRBJ1-4; a weak D match, TRBD1 (5 bases). V lost 2 bases and J lost 11, with 15 bases in between. CDR1 MGHDK and CDR2 SYGVNS come from the germline V gene. This CDR3 is built from 14 residues.

The CDR3 loop reads CASSEAGAPGEGYTF. CDR3 DNA sequence: TGTGCCAGCAGTGAAGCGGGCGCTCCGGGTGAGGGCTACACCTTC. The chain employs TRBV2 and TRBJ1-2; unclear D gene. V lost 0 bases, J lost 8 bases, and 16 bases lay in between. The germline gives CDR1 SNHLY, CDR2 FYNNEI. The CDR3 runs 15 residues.

This chain links TRBV18 with TRBJ2-1; perhaps TRBD2 as D (6 bases). Germline values: CDR1 KGHSH, CDR2 LQKENI. This CDR3 has 16 residues. With 0 bases removed from V and 4 bases from J, the gap between germline ends came to 13 bases. The CDR3 loop is CASSPPPGVNYNEQFF. Here the CDR3 DNA reads TGTGCCAGCTCACCACCACCGGGGGTTAATTACAATGAGCAGTTCTTC.

The J gene is TRBJ2-7, the V gene TRBV18, with 9 bases matching TRBD1. The CDR3 contains 15 residues. Germline V gives CDR1 KGHSH, CDR2 LQKENI. Losses at the gene ends were 3 bases for V and 1 base for J; bases not matched to a gene: 4. The CDR3 DNA reads as TGTGCCAGCTCACCTCAGACAGGGGGGTCCTACGAGCAGTACTTC. Encoded protein: CASSPQTGGSYEQYF.

This clone was picked up a small number of times. The chain employs TRBV6-5 and TRBJ2-7; D is possibly TRBD1 (5 bases). V was pared by 1 base and J by 5 bases, with 12 bases between. The CDR3 extends over 14 amino acids. Germline V lookup: CDR1 MNHEY, CDR2 SVGAGI. CDR3 amino acids: CASSYLTAFHEQYF. The CDR3 DNA reads TGTGCCAGCAGTTACTTGACAGCATTCCACGAGCAGTACTTC.

In its sample, this clone was seen a few times. This chain joins TRBV29-1 and TRBJ2-3; no definite D call. CDR1 is SQVTM and CDR2 is ANQGSEA in the germline V gene. The V gene lost 0 bases and the J gene lost 2 bases, with 15 bases spanning the gap. CDR3 length: 16 residues. This chain's CDR3 is CSVEDTRASFTDTQYF. CDR3 sequence (DNA): TGCAGCGTTGAAGATACCCGAGCAAGTTTCACAGATACGCAGTATTTT.

The gene calls are TRBV6-5 and TRBJ2-7; D is tentatively TRBD1 or TRBD2 (6 bases each). The CDR3 is 16 residues long. V was clipped by 0 bases and J by 5 bases, with 17 bases between them. Per germline, CDR1 MNHEY and CDR2 SVGAGI. This CDR3 reads CASSYSMGGPGHEQYF. The CDR3 DNA is TGTGCCAGCAGTTACTCGATGGGGGGCCCGGGCCACGAGCAGTACTTC.

The gene calls are TRBV11-3 and TRBJ2-7; perhaps TRBD2 as D (6 bases). This CDR3 comprises 15 residues. Trimming shortened V by 5 bases and J by 0 bases, and 14 bases separated the two germline ends. Germline V CDR1 and CDR2: SGHNT, YENEEA. In nucleotides, the CDR3 is TGTGCCAGCAGCCCGCAGGAGGGGTTCTCCTACGAGCAGTACTTC. Protein: CASSPQEGFSYEQYF.

This sequence joins TRBV2 and TRBJ2-7; TRBD1 aligns across 9 bases. Germline V lookup: CDR1 SNHLY, CDR2 FYNNEI. This CDR3 is 13 amino acids long. The ends lost 6 bases at V and 7 bases at J; junction bases unmatched: 7. CDR3 region: CASRGDRVREQYF. The CDR3 coding sequence is TGTGCCAGCAGGGGGGACAGGGTGAGGGAGCAGTACTTC.

The V and J genes are TRBV7-2 and TRBJ2-7; 12 nucleotides agree with TRBD1. Trimming took 5 bases from V and 9 from J; bases not matched to a gene: 8. The V gene's germline CDR1 is SGHTA and CDR2 FQGNSA. The CDR3 is 14 amino acids. The CDR3 nucleotides read TGTGCCAGCAGCCCGCGGGACAGGGGGCTGTGGCAGTACTTC. It translates to CASSPRDRGLWQYF.

In this sample, this clone turned up a few times. The same CDR3 also results from other DNA sequences found in this sample. The chain couples TRBV30 to TRBJ1-3; TRBD1 is a possible D gene (6 bases). Trimming pared 2 bases from V and 0 bases from J, leaving 8 bases between. This CDR3 region has 14 residues. The germline V gene encodes CDR1 GTSNPN and CDR2 SVGIG (reference sequence). CDR3 region: CAWSRTASGNTIYF. The CDR3 DNA follows: TGTGCCTGGAGTAGGACAGCCTCTGGAAACACCATATATTTT.

Only a few counts were recorded for this clone. This sequence joins TRBV7-8 and TRBJ2-7; the match to TRBD2 covers 11 bases. Germline V gene sequence: CDR1 SGHVS, CDR2 FQNEAQ. CDR3 size: 17 residues. With 0 bases clipped from V and 6 bases from J, the junction kept 10 bases outside the gene matches. The CDR3 region is CASSLARRGLAGIEQYF. The CDR3 DNA sequence: TGTGCCAGCAGCTTAGCGCGTAGAGGACTAGCGGGTATCGAGCAGTACTTC.

The chain joins TRBV14 to TRBJ2-5; D perhaps matches TRBD2 (5 bases). Germline values: CDR1 SGHDN, CDR2 FVKESK. Trimming took off 1 base at V and 5 bases at J, with 11 bases between the two ends. CDR3 length: 14 residues. The CDR3 DNA reads as TGTGCCAGCAGCCAAGCTCGAGGGTTGGAGACCCAGTACTTC. Amino acids: CASSQARGLETQYF.

V gene TRBV4-3 combines with J gene TRBJ1-2, with D uncertain. CDR1 and CDR2 from the germline V gene are LGHNA and YSLEER. V was clipped by 1 base and J by 3 bases, with 12 bases between them. The CDR3 consists of 15 residues. CDR3 coding DNA: TGCGCCAGCAGCCAAGCCAACCTCCCGGACTATGGCTACACCTTC. Translation: CASSQANLPDYGYTF.